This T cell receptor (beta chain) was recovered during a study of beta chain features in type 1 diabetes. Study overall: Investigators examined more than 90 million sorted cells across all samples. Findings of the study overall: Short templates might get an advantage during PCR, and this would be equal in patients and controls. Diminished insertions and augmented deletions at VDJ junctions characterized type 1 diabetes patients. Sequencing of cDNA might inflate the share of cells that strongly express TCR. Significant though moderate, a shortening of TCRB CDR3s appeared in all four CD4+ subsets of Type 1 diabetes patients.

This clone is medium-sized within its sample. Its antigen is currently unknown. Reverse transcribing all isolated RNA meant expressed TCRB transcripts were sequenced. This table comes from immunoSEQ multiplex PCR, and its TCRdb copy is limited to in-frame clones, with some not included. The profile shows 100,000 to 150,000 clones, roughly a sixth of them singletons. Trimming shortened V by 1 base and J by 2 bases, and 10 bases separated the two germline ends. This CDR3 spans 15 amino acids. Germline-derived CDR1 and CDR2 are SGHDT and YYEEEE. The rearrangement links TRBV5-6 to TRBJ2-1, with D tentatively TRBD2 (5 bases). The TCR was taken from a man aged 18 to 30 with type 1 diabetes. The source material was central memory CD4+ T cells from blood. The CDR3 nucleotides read TGTGCCAGCAGCTTGCCGAGCGGAGCCTACAATGAGCAGTTCTTC. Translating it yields CASSLPSGAYNEQFF.